A single sample gave rise to the 27 T cell receptor beta chains below, sequenced in a study of blood T cell repertoires in COVID-19. Repertoires were generated with immunoSEQ multiplex PCR, while TCRdb's copy carries only in-frame clones and drops some. The profile shows over 250,000 clones, about 90% of them singletons. Sequencing input: PBMCs or T cells enriched from blood (not recorded which). Source of these receptors: an older woman who had recovered from COVID-19.

Regarding this clone: One junction end disagrees with the germline gene, perhaps due to a read error. The chain combines TRBV7-7 with TRBJ2-5; the match to TRBD2 covers 8 bases. There are 15 residues in the CDR3. CDR1 SSHAT and CDR2 FNYEAQ come from the germline V gene (reference sequence). CDR3 DNA sequence: TGTGCTAGCAGCAACACGGGGGGGCGGCAAGAGACCCAGTACTTC. This sequence encodes CASSNTGGRQETQYF. Full variable domain (outside the CDR3, taken from reference TRBV7-7 and TRBJ2-5): GAGVSQSPRYKVTKRGQDVTLRCDPISSHATLYWYQQALGQGPEFLTYFNYEAQPDKSGLPSDRFSAERPEGSISTLTIQRTEQRDSAMYRCASSNTGGRQETQYFGPGTRLLVL.

On this clone itself: Different DNA sequences within this sample yield the same CDR3. The chain recombines TRBV7-3 with TRBJ1-1, with a weak D call TRBD1 (6 bases). This CDR3 region has 14 residues. V gave up 0 bases and J gave up 2 bases, with 7 bases separating them. Germline lookup yields CDR1 SGHTA and CDR2 FQGTGA. The CDR3 region is CASSLTGGNTEAFF. CDR3 in DNA: TGTGCCAGCAGCTTAACAGGGGGAAACACTGAAGCTTTCTTT.

V gene TRBV7-8 combines with J gene TRBJ1-1; 7 bases agree with TRBD1. CDR3 size: 14 residues. CDR1 and CDR2 from the germline V gene are SGHVS and FQNEAQ. V shed 1 base and J 3 bases; nucleotides not matched to a gene: 2. This chain's CDR3 is CASSLVTGYTEAFF. The CDR3 bases are TGTGCCAGCAGCTTAGTGACAGGGTACACTGAAGCTTTCTTT.

This chain joins TRBV5-6 and TRBJ2-7; tentatively, D is TRBD2 (6 bases). The V end was cut by 2 bases, the J end by 2 bases, with 14 bases between. The CDR3 is 15 residues long. Germline CDR1 SGHDT, CDR2 YYEEEE. The DNA for the CDR3 is TGTGCCAGCAGCTTTGGCCCGGGACTTCCCTACGAGCAGTACTTC. Translation: CASSFGPGLPYEQYF.

This clone was seen only a few times. The chain uses TRBV7-3 and TRBJ2-7, with 8 nucleotides matching TRBD2. The CDR3 has 18 residues. J gave up 1 base and V 1 base, and 12 bases lay outside the gene matches. Germline-derived CDR1 and CDR2 are SGHTA and FQGTGA. The CDR3 here is CASSLMPAAGGYSYEQYF. CDR3 sequence (DNA): TGTGCCAGCAGCTTAATGCCCGCTGCGGGAGGATATTCCTACGAGCAGTACTTC.

The chain joins TRBV12-5 to TRBJ2-1; D remains ambiguous. CDR3 length equals 16 residues. Trimming cost V 7 bases and J 0 bases, with 16 bases left between them. Germline values: CDR1 LGHNT, CDR2 FRNRAP. The CDR3 region is CASAGLRFSSYNEQFF. The CDR3 coding sequence is TGTGCTAGTGCCGGTTTGCGGTTTAGCTCCTACAATGAGCAGTTCTTC.

V and J are TRBV9 and TRBJ2-5; TRBD1 is a possible D gene (6 bases). The germline gives CDR1 SGDLS, CDR2 YYNGEE. CDR3 size: 14 residues. V was shortened by 0 bases and J by 2 bases, with 8 bases between the two germline ends. This CDR3 reads CASSVVGQQETQYF. In DNA form, the CDR3 reads TGTGCCAGCAGCGTAGTCGGACAGCAAGAGACCCAGTACTTC.

CDR3 sequence reads: CAWSVQALQAFF. For the CDR3, the DNA is TGTGCCTGGAGTGTACAAGCGTTGCAGGCTTTCTTT. The genes are TRBV30 and TRBJ1-1, with D uncertain. Trimming cost V 0 bases and J 11 bases, with 13 bases left between them. The CDR3 runs to 12 residues. The V gene's germline CDR1 is GTSNPN and CDR2 SVGIG (reference sequence).

The chain joins TRBV5-6 to TRBJ2-2; 13 nucleotides line up with TRBD2. Germline V gene lookup returns CDR1 SGHDT and CDR2 YYEEEE. The V gene end was trimmed by 2 bases and the J gene end by 3 bases; junction bases not matched to a gene: 7. The CDR3 consists of 18 residues. The CDR3 loop reads CASSFTGTSGKDTGELFF. In nucleotides, the CDR3 is TGTGCCAGCAGCTTCACCGGGACTAGCGGGAAGGACACCGGGGAGCTGTTTTTT.

The chain joins TRBV5-1 to TRBJ2-4, with 12 bases lining up with TRBD1. V gave up 3 bases and J gave up 0 bases; unmatched junction bases: 7. Germline-derived CDR1 and CDR2 are SGHRS and YFSETQ. The CDR3 spans 18 residues. The CDR3 region has the DNA TGCGCCAGCAGCTGGGGACAGGGGGCTTTTCTAGCCAAAAACATTCAGTACTTC. Amino acid sequence: CASSWGQGAFLAKNIQYF. Based on the CDR3 plus reference TRBV5-1 and TRBJ2-4, the full variable domain is KAGVTQTPRYLIKTRGQQVTLSCSPISGHRSVSWYQQTPGQGLQFLFEYFSETQRNKGNFPGRFSGRQFSNSRSEMNVSTLELGDSALYLCASSWGQGAFLAKNIQYFGAGTRLSVL.

The chain recombines TRBV2 with TRBJ1-2; D perhaps matches TRBD1 (6 bases). From germline, CDR1 is SNHLY and CDR2 FYNNEI. CDR3 length: 14 amino acids. Trimming stripped 4 bases from V and 7 bases from J, with 16 bases between. Here the CDR3 DNA reads TGTGCCAGCAGTGTGGTCAGGGGTTTGGTTGGCTACACCTTC. Its translation: CASSVVRGLVGYTF.

The genes are TRBV7-8 and TRBJ1-2; tentative D call: TRBD1 (6 bases). The germline V and J ends were trimmed by 5 bases and 4 bases, with 11 bases remaining between them. Per germline, CDR1 SGHVS and CDR2 FQNEAQ. The CDR3 loop spans 13 amino acids. The CDR3 nucleotides are TGTGCCAGCAGCAGGGAGGGGGTCTATGGCTACACCTTC. Protein sequence: CASSREGVYGYTF.

This clone occurred a few times. V gene TRBV7-9 combines with J gene TRBJ2-7, with 8 bases lining up with TRBD1. Germline trimming cut 4 bases from V and 2 bases from J; bases unmatched to any gene: 7. There are 15 residues in the CDR3. The V gene's germline CDR1 is SEHNR and CDR2 FQNEAQ (reference sequence). DNA of the CDR3: TGTGCCAGCAGCTCGAGAGCAGGGGGCCCCTACGAGCAGTACTTC. Translation: CASSSRAGGPYEQYF. Combining the CDR3 with reference TRBV7-9 and TRBJ2-7 gives the whole variable domain DTGVSQNPRHKITKRGQNVTFRCDPISEHNRLYWYRQTLGQGPEFLTYFQNEAQLEKSRLLSDRFSAERPKGSFSTLEIQRTEQGDSAMYLCASSSRAGGPYEQYFGPGTRLTVT.

V gene TRBV5-1 combines with J gene TRBJ1-2; D gene ambiguous. CDR1 SGHRS and CDR2 YFSETQ come from the germline V gene. The CDR3 is made up of 15 amino acids. Trimming left V 0 bases short and J 2 bases short, with 11 bases between. CDR3 amino acids: CASSLGTAGNYGYTF. Here the CDR3 DNA reads TGCGCCAGCAGCTTGGGGACTGCGGGGAACTATGGCTACACCTTC.

The chain is built from TRBV19 and TRBJ2-1; a weak D match, TRBD1 (6 bases). This CDR3 contains 15 residues. Germline CDR1 reads LNHDA; CDR2 reads SQIVND (reference sequence). Between the trimmed V and J ends, which lost 1 base and 8 bases, there was a span of 15 bases. CDR3: CASSIVRGSSDEQFF. CDR3 nucleotides: TGTGCCAGTAGTATAGTGAGGGGGTCGTCTGATGAGCAGTTCTTC.

The rearrangement uses TRBV9 and TRBJ1-6, with TRBD1 as a possible D gene (5 bases). The CDR3 is made up of 15 amino acids. With 0 bases removed from V and 7 bases from J, the gap between germline ends came to 11 bases. Germline V gene sequence: CDR1 SGDLS, CDR2 YYNGEE. The CDR3 is CASSVDDRENSPLHF. DNA for the CDR3: TGTGCCAGCAGCGTAGACGACAGAGAGAATTCACCCCTCCACTTT.

The chain is built from TRBV27 and TRBJ2-2; 8 bases match TRBD1. Trimming cost V 7 bases and J 6 bases; bases outside gene matches: 13. The CDR3 contains 16 residues. CDR1 and CDR2 (germline): MNHEY, SMNVEV (reference sequence). CDR3: CASTGPGQATPGELFF. In DNA form, the CDR3 reads TGTGCCAGCACCGGACCGGGACAGGCGACCCCCGGGGAGCTGTTTTTT.

The rearrangement joins TRBV3-1 (or the pseudogene TRBV3-2) to TRBJ1-1; D is ambiguous. The CDR3 has 17 residues. Germline loops: CDR1 LGHDT, CDR2 YNNKEL (reference sequence). V lost 7 bases, J lost 0 bases, and 21 bases lay in between. Here the CDR3 reads CASTNLRRGTLNTEAFF. The DNA for the CDR3 is TGTGCCAGCACTAACCTCCGACGGGGAACGCTGAACACTGAAGCTTTCTTT.

This clone was detected only once. The CDR3 loop is CASSTGDREYEQYF. CDR3 sequence (DNA): TGTGCCAGCAGCACCGGGGACAGGGAATACGAGCAGTACTTC. V is TRBV13 and J is TRBJ2-7; TRBD1 matches 9 bases. With V trimmed by 5 bases and J by 4 bases, 6 bases remained unmatched. Germline V CDR1 and CDR2: PRHDT, FYEKMQ (reference sequence). The CDR3 spans 14 residues.

This chain joins TRBV4-1 and TRBJ1-4; possibly TRBD1 for D (6 bases). Trimming took off 4 bases at V and 0 bases at J, with 21 bases between the two ends. CDR3 length: 19 residues. In germline, CDR1 is MGHRA, CDR2 YSYEKL. The CDR3 region is CASSPQPSPQGPTNEKLFF. The CDR3 bases are TGCGCCAGCAGCCCCCAGCCCAGCCCCCAGGGGCCAACTAATGAAAAACTGTTTTTT.

This rearrangement joins TRBV7-9 to TRBJ1-4; D call uncertain. V was shortened by 7 bases and J by 11 bases, with 14 bases between the two germline ends. This CDR3 region has 12 residues. Germline CDR1 is SEHNR and CDR2 is FQNEAQ (reference sequence). CDR3 sequence (DNA): TGTGCCAGCATGCTGGGTAGAGGGAAACTGTTTTTT. Its protein product is CASMLGRGKLFF.

V and J are TRBV20-1 and TRBJ1-1; tentative D call: TRBD1 (5 bases). Germline loops: CDR1 DFQATT, CDR2 SNEGSKA (reference sequence). V lost 6 bases and J lost 7, with 12 bases in between. CDR3 length: 11 residues. CDR3 in DNA: TGCAGTGCCCCCGGGACTCTTGAAGCTTTCTTT. This translates into CSAPGTLEAFF.

The chain carries TRBV7-8 and TRBJ1-5, with D possibly TRBD1 on 6 matching bases. The CDR3 spans 16 residues. Trimming removed 1 base at V and 0 bases at J, with 10 bases between. Looked up from germline, CDR1 is SGHVS and CDR2 is FQNEAQ. CDR3 sequence (DNA): TGTGCCAGCAGCTTAGTGGGACAAGATAGCAATCAGCCCCAGCATTTT. Residues: CASSLVGQDSNQPQHF.

This rearrangement joins TRBV28 to TRBJ1-1; tentative D call: TRBD1 (5 bases). The length of the CDR3 is 15 residues. Trimming left V 6 bases short and J 6 bases short, with 20 bases between. From germline, CDR1 is MDHEN and CDR2 SYDVKM. CDR3 nucleotides: TGTGCCAGCAGGCGGCTACAGGAGATGGGCGCTGAAGCTTTCTTT. Residues: CASRRLQEMGAEAFF.

The chain recombines TRBV15 with TRBJ1-2; perhaps TRBD1 as D (5 bases). Per the germline V gene, CDR1 is LNHNV and CDR2 is YYDKDF (reference sequence). Deletions cut 1 base from V and 4 bases from J, with 10 bases between. The length of the CDR3 is 14 residues. The DNA of the CDR3 is TGTGCCACCAGCAGAGCAGGGTCGAGCTATGGCTACACCTTC. Translated: CATSRAGSSYGYTF.

This chain joins TRBV15 and TRBJ1-6, with D maybe TRBD1 (5 bases). V was cut by 0 bases and J by 10 bases, with 19 bases left in between. The V gene's germline CDR1 is LNHNV and CDR2 YYDKDF (reference sequence). The CDR3 runs 17 residues. The CDR3 DNA sequence: TGTGCCACCAGCAGAGATATAATCAGAGGGACTGAGTCACCCCTCCACTTT. It is translated as CATSRDIIRGTESPLHF.

The chain uses TRBV5-1 and TRBJ2-1; the match to TRBD2 covers 11 bases. With 1 base clipped from V and 7 bases from J, the junction kept 4 bases outside the gene matches. There are 15 residues in the CDR3. CDR1 and CDR2 (germline): SGHRS, YFSETQ. CDR3 nucleotide sequence: TGCGCCAGCAGCTTGCCACTAGCGGGAGAGAATGAGCAGTTCTTC. This gives the protein CASSLPLAGENEQFF. The whole variable domain, filled in from reference TRBV5-1 and TRBJ2-1, reads KAGVTQTPRYLIKTRGQQVTLSCSPISGHRSVSWYQQTPGQGLQFLFEYFSETQRNKGNFPGRFSGRQFSNSRSEMNVSTLELGDSALYLCASSLPLAGENEQFFGPGTRLTVL.